This T cell receptor beta chain was found in a study of T-cell memory formation after mild COVID-19. Findings and limits, study-wide: Some SARS-CoV-2-responding clones were already detected in memory before infection. There was no confirmation that second-wave clones peaking on day 37 were SARS-CoV-2 specific.

This clonotype was recorded a few times. Its target is not known. Germline V gene lookup returns CDR1 SGHNT and CDR2 YYREEE (reference sequence). V lost 9 bases to trimming and J lost 5 bases, with 15 bases between them. There are 13 residues in the CDR3. TCRdb analysed the 5' RACE reads with MiXCR anew, one entry per CDR3 protein. The sample lists over 500,000 distinct CDR3 sequences; 17% were seen once. The sample was PBMCs or a T cell subset sorted from them (not recorded which). The clonotype was recovered from an adult woman who had mild COVID-19 (a few samples of this study predate the infection). Cell type and time point are not known. The chain recombines TRBV5-4 with TRBJ2-1; possibly TRBD2 for D (5 bases). The CDR3 reads CAIRSGSDNEQFF. In nucleotides, the CDR3 is TGTGCCATTCGATCGGGGTCGGACAATGAGCAGTTCTTC.